This paragraph covers one TCR beta chain sequence. The antigen remains undetermined. V lost 4 bases and J 8 bases, leaving 21 bases between the germline ends. Germline CDR1 reads SGHNT; CDR2 reads YYREEE (reference sequence). The CDR3 contains 15 residues. This specimen comes from a study of T cell responses to AZD1222 COVID-19 vaccine. Broader study findings: Females made up more of the donors, who were largely white British, and clonal diversity may have come out too low. It was only after the peak T cell response that any repertoires were sampled.

Clones were read by immunoSEQ multiplex PCR, and TCRdb kept only the in-frame ones, dropping some. The data contain 90,000 to 150,000 clones, around 93% of them singletons. The source was peripheral blood, collected 28 days after the second AZD1222 dose. This clonotype originated in an adult who received the AZD1222 COVID-19 vaccine. The chain joins TRBV5-4 to TRBJ1-2; D possibly corresponds to TRBD1 (5 bases). The CDR3 DNA follows: TGTGCCAGCAGCCCTGCCGGGACGGTTGAGCGAGGCTACACCTTC. The encoded protein is CASSPAGTVERGYTF. Filled out from reference TRBV5-4 and TRBJ1-2, the complete variable domain reads ETGVTQSPTHLIKTRGQQVTLRCSSQSGHNTVSWYQQALGQGPQFIFQYYREEENGRGNFPPRFSGLQFPNYSSELNVNALELDDSALYLCASSPAGTVERGYTFGSGTRLTVV.